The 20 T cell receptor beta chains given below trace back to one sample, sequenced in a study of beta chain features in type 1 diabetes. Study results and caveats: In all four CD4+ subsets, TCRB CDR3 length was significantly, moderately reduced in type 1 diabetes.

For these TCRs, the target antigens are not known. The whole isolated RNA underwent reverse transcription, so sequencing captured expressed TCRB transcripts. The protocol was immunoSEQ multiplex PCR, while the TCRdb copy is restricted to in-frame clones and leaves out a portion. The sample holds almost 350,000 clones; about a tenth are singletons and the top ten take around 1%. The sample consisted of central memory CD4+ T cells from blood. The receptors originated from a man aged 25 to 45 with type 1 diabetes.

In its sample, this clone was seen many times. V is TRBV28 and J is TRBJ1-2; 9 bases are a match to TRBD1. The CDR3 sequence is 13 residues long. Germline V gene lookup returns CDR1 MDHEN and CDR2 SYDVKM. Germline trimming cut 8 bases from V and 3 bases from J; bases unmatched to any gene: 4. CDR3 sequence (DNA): TGTGCCAGCGGGACAGGGTCAGACTATGGCTACACCTTC. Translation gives CASGTGSDYGYTF.

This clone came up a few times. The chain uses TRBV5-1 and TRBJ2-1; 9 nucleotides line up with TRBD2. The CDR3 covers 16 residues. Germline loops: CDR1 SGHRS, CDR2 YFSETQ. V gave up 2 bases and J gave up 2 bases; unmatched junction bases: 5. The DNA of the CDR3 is TGCGCCAGCAGCTTAAGCGGGGGGCACGCCTACAATGAGCAGTTCTTC. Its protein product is CASSLSGGHAYNEQFF.

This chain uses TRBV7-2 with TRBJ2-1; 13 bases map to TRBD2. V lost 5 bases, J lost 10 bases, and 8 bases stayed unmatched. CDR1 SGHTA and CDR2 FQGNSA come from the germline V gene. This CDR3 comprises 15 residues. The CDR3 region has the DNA TGTGCCAGCAGCCCTCCCGGACTAGCGGGGGAAGAGCAGTTCTTC. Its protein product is CASSPPGLAGEEQFF. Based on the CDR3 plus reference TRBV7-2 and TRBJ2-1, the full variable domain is GAGVSQSPSNKVTEKGKDVELRCDPISGHTALYWYRQSLGQGLEFLIYFQGNSAPDKSGLPSDRFSAERTGGSVSTLTIQRTQQEDSAVYLCASSPPGLAGEEQFFGPGTRLTVL.

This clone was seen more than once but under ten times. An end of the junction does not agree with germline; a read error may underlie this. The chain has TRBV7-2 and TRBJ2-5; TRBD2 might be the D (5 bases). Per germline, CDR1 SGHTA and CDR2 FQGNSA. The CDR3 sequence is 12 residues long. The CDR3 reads CASSLATETQYF. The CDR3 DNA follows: TGTGCCAGCAGCCTAGCTACAGAGACCCAGTACTTC.

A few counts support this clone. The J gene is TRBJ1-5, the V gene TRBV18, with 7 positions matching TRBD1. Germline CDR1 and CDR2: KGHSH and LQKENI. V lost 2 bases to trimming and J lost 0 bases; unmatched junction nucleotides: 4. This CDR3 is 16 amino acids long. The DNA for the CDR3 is TGTGCCAGCTCACCATCGGGACAGAATAGCAATCAGCCCCAGCATTTT. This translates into CASSPSGQNSNQPQHF.

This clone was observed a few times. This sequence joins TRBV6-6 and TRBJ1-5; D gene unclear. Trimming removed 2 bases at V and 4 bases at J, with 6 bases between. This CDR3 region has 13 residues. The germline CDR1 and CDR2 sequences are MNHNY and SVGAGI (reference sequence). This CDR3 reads CASSYRRNQPQHF. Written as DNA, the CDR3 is TGTGCCAGCAGTTACAGGAGAAATCAGCCCCAGCATTTT.

The CDR3 coding sequence is TGTGCCAGCAGTGAAACGTCCGGCCTCAATCAGCCCCAGCATTTT. It encodes CASSETSGLNQPQHF. The chain is built from TRBV2 and TRBJ1-5, with unresolved D. Germline V lookup: CDR1 SNHLY, CDR2 FYNNEI. This CDR3 comprises 15 residues. V was pared by 2 bases and J by 3 bases, with 11 bases between.

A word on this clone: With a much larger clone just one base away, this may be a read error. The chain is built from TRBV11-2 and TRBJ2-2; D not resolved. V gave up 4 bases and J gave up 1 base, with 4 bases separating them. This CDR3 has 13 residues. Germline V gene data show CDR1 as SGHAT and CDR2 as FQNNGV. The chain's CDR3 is CASSWGNTGELFF. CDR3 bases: TGTGCCAGCAGCTGGGGGAACACCGGGGAGCTGTTTTTT.

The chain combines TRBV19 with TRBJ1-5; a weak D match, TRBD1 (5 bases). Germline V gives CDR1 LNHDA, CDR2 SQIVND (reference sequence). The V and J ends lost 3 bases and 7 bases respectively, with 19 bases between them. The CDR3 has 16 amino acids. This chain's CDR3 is CASSIGAREVMQPQHF. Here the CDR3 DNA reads TGTGCCAGTAGTATTGGGGCTAGGGAGGTTATGCAGCCCCAGCATTTT.

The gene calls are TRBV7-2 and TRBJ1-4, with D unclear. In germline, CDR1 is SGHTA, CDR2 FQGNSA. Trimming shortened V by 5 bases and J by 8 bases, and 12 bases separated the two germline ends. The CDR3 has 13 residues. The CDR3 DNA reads TGTGCCAGCAGCCGGGGAGTCGGCGAAAAACTGTTTTTT. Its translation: CASSRGVGEKLFF.

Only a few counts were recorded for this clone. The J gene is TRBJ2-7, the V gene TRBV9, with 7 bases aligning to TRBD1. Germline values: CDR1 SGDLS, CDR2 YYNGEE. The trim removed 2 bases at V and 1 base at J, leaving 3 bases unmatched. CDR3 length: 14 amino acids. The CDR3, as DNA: TGTGCCAGCAGCGTCCGACAGGGTTCCTACGAGCAGTACTTC. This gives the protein CASSVRQGSYEQYF.

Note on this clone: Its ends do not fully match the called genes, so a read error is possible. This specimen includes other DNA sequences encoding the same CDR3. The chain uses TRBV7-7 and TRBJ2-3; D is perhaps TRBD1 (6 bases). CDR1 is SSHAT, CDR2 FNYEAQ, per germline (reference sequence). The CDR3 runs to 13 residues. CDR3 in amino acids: CASSLLGGDTQYF. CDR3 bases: TGCGCCAGCAGCTTACTTGGGGGCGATACGCAGTATTTT. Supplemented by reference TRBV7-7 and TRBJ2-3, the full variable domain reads GAGVSQSPRYKVTKRGQDVTLRCDPISSHATLYWYQQALGQGPEFLTYFNYEAQPDKSGLPSDRFSAERPEGSISTLTIQRTEQRDSAMYRCASSLLGGDTQYFGPGTRLTVL.

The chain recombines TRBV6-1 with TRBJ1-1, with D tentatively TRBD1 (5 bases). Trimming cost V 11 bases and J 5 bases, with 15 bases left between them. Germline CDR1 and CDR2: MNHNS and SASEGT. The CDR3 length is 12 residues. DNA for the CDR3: TGTGCCTTAACCTGGGGGGGAACTGAAGCTTTCTTT. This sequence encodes CALTWGGTEAFF.

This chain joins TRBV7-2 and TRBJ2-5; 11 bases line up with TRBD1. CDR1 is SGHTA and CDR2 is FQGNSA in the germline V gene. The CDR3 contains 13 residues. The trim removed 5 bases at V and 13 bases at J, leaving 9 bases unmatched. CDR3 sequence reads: CASSDRDRGWAYF. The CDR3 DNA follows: TGTGCCAGCAGCGACCGGGACAGGGGGTGGGCGTACTTC.

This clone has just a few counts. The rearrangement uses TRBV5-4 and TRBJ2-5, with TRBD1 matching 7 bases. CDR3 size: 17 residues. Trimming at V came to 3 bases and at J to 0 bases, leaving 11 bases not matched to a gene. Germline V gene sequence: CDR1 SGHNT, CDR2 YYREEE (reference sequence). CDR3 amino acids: CASSSPPGQLYQETQYF. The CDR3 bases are TGTGCCAGCAGCTCACCCCCGGGACAGCTGTACCAAGAGACCCAGTACTTC.

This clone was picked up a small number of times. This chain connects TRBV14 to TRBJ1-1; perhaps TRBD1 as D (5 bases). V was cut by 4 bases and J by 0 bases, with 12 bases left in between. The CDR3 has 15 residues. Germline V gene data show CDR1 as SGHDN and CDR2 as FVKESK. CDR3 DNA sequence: TGTGCCAGCAGCCTGCCGGGACCGCTGAACACTGAAGCTTTCTTT. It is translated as CASSLPGPLNTEAFF.

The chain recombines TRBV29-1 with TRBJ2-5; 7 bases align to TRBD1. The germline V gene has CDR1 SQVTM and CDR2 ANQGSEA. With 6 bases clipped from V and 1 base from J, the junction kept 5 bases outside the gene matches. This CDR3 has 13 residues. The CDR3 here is CSVTGTVQETQYF. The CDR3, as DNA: TGCAGCGTCACCGGGACAGTCCAAGAGACCCAGTACTTC.

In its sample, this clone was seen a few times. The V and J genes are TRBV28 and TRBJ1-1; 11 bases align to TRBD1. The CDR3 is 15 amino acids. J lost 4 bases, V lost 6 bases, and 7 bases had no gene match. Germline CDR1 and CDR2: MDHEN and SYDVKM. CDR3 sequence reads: CASSNLGTGGTEAFF. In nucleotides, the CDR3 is TGTGCCAGCAGCAACCTAGGGACAGGGGGCACTGAAGCTTTCTTT.

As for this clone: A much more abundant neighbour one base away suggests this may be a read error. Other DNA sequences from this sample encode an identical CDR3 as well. CDR3 region: CASSLALDTEAFF. The CDR3 DNA is TGTGCCAGCAGCTTAGCGCTGGACACTGAAGCTTTCTTT. The chain recombines TRBV7-6 with TRBJ1-1; D is unclear. The CDR3 length is 13 residues. Germline values: CDR1 SGHVS, CDR2 FNYEAQ. The V end lost 0 bases, the J end lost 3 bases, and 5 bases lay between the germline ends.

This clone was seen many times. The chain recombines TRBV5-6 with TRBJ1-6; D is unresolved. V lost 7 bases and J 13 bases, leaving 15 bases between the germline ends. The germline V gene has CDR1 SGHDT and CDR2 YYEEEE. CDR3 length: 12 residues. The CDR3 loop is CASGPGGGPLHF. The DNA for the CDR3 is TGTGCCAGCGGCCCCGGTGGAGGGCCCCTCCACTTT.